Here is one T cell receptor (beta chain) with its context. The data were taken from a study of blood T cell repertoires in COVID-19. The overall study: There were acute and convalescent COVID-19 samples, and they came from the United States, Italy and Spain.

Germline V gene data show CDR1 as MGHRA and CDR2 as YSYEKL. Deletions cut 4 bases from V and 2 bases from J, with 23 bases between. This CDR3 contains 18 residues. Generated by immunoSEQ multiplex PCR, the TCRdb table keeps only in-frame clones and is missing some. This sample has roughly 120,000 clones, with about 88% found just once. This receptor was obtained from a man aged 50 or older with active COVID-19. The genes are TRBV4-1 and TRBJ2-5; no definite D call. The sequencing input was peripheral blood. Here the CDR3 DNA reads TGCGCCAGCAGCCTGCAAGGAATGTCTAGAATTAGTCAAGAGACCCAGTACTTC. Its protein product is CASSLQGMSRISQETQYF.